These 15 T cell receptor beta chains were all obtained from the same sample, sequenced in a study of tumor-infiltrating lymphocytes in primary liver carcinoma. Reverse transcription of roughly 0.5 ug total RNA with a constant-region primer produced TCR beta cDNA. Each TCR beta library was derived from three nested multiplex PCR rounds that employed slightly modified ARM-PCR. The opening two PCR rounds, around 10 cycles each, paired TRBV1-TRBV30 forward primers with a C-beta reverse primer. TCRdb used MiXCR to reprocess the multiplex PCR reads, holding one entry per CDR3 protein. This repertoire shows about 100,000 distinct CDR3 sequences, less than 70% found once; its top ten account for around 30%. Extraction of RNA together with DNA used about 17-30 mg of unsorted bulk tissue. Sequenced material: tumor-adjacent normal liver tissue. These TCRs come from a man aged 35-49 years with primary liver carcinoma and hepatitis B virus infection.

For this clonotype: One end of the junction varies from germline; a read error may be responsible. The rearrangement links TRBV11-1 to TRBJ2-2; possibly TRBD1 for D (6 bases). Germline V gene lookup returns CDR1 SGHAT and CDR2 FQDESV (reference sequence). The CDR3 contains 13 residues. The CDR3 coding sequence is TGTACCAGCAGCTTTTGGGACACCGGGGAGATGTTTTTT. The encoded protein is CTSSFWDTGEMFF.

For this clonotype: A much larger clone lies one base from this, so it may be a read error. This chain uses TRBV4-1 with TRBJ2-2; D gene unclear. Trimming removed 4 bases at V and 10 bases at J, with 13 bases between. CDR1 MGHRA and CDR2 YSYEKL come from the germline V gene. The CDR3 is made up of 13 amino acids. For the CDR3, the DNA is TGCGCCAGCAGCCTGGTCCCCCCCGAGGAGCTGTTTTTT. This gives the protein CASSLVPPEELFF.

This clonotype was detected a few times. The chain couples TRBV5-1 to TRBJ2-3, with 9 bases lining up with TRBD1. Germline-derived CDR1 and CDR2 are SGHRS and YFSETQ. V shed 4 bases, J shed 1 base, and the junction held 10 bases outside the gene matches. The CDR3 has 17 amino acids. As DNA, the CDR3 is TGCGCCAGCAGCGCCAGCCGGACAGGGGAGGGCACAGATACGCAGTATTTT. This translates into CASSASRTGEGTDTQYF.

As to this clonotype: Sequence at one end of the junction differs from germline and may be a read error. The chain links TRBV29-1 to TRBJ2-1; D may be TRBD1 (7 bases). The CDR3 spans 19 residues. Germline V gene sequence: CDR1 SQVTM, CDR2 ANQGSEA. Here the CDR3 reads CGVELGQGGTNGHYNEQFF. The CDR3 DNA is TGCGGCGTTGAACTTGGCCAGGGGGGAACTAACGGGCACTACAATGAGCAGTTCTTC.

For this clonotype: One end of the junction is discordant with germline, which a read error may explain. The genes are TRBV10-1 and TRBJ2-2; 7 nucleotides align to TRBD2. The germline V gene encodes CDR1 WNHNN and CDR2 SYGVQD (reference sequence). CDR3 length equals 13 residues. DNA of the CDR3: TGCGCCAGCAGTGAACTAGCGCCGGGGGGGCTGTTTTTT. This gives the protein CASSELAPGGLFF.

This clonotype was detected many times. The chain uses TRBV6-5 and TRBJ2-7; D is possibly TRBD2 (6 bases). The CDR3 extends over 15 amino acids. The germline V gene encodes CDR1 MNHEY and CDR2 SVGAGI. V dropped 5 bases and J dropped 4 bases, with 18 bases sitting between them. The CDR3 DNA reads TGTGCCAGCAGTACCGGAGGGCCAAGTTATTACGAGCAGTACTTC. This encodes CASSTGGPSYYEQYF.

In regard to this clonotype: Possible read error: a much larger clone is one base away. J is TRBJ2-3 and V is TRBV29-1; 14 nucleotides match TRBD2. V dropped 3 bases and J dropped 7; count of bases not matched to a gene: 6. Germline lookup yields CDR1 SQVTM and CDR2 ANQGSEA. The CDR3 has 15 residues. The CDR3: CSVEGTSGSAYTQYF. CDR3 bases: TGCAGCGTTGAGGGGACTAGCGGGAGCGCATATACGCAGTATTTT.

On this clonotype: A read error may explain this, as a much larger clone is one base away. This chain links TRBV28 with TRBJ2-3, with 14 positions matching TRBD2. CDR3 length equals 16 residues. V dropped 4 bases and J dropped 2; count of bases not matched to a gene: 2. Per germline, CDR1 MDHEN and CDR2 SYDVKM. The CDR3: CASSWTSGGSTDTQYF. DNA of the CDR3: TGTGCCAGCAGTTGGACTAGCGGGGGGTCCACAGATACGCAGTATTTT.

The genes are TRBV2 and TRBJ1-5; no firm D call. CDR1 is SNHLY and CDR2 is FYNNEI in the germline V gene. CDR3 length equals 14 residues. V was pared by 4 bases and J by 3 bases, with 10 bases between. In DNA form, the CDR3 reads TGTGCCAGCAGTGGGGCACAGCCCAATCAGCCCCAGCATTTT. As protein: CASSGAQPNQPQHF.

As for this clonotype: The germline gene is not matched at one end of the junction; a read error may be the cause. The chain carries TRBV6-5 and TRBJ2-2; D call uncertain. Germline V gene sequence: CDR1 MNHEY, CDR2 SVGAGI. CDR3 length equals 15 residues. CDR3 protein: CASSVSLGNTEELFF. DNA of the CDR3: TGTGCCAGCAGTGTATCTTTAGGGAACACCGAGGAGCTGTTTTTT.

V gene TRBV11-2 combines with J gene TRBJ2-7, with 12 nucleotides matching TRBD2. The ends lost 6 bases at V and 3 bases at J; junction bases unmatched: 18. The CDR3 runs to 19 residues. Germline CDR1 SGHAT, CDR2 FQNNGV. CDR3 nucleotides: TGTGCCAGCAGTTCCATCACGGGACTAGCGGGCGCGATCATCTACGAGCAGTACTTC. Translation: CASSSITGLAGAIIYEQYF.

As for this clonotype: A much larger clonotype is one base distant, so this may be a read error. The chain is built from TRBV14 and TRBJ2-1, with 12 bases lining up with TRBD2. CDR1 and CDR2 (germline): SGHDN, FVKESK. The CDR3 runs to 16 residues. The CDR3 nucleotides are TGTACCAGCAGCCACGGACTAGCGGGAATCCACAATGAGCAGTTCTTC. Amino acids: CTSSHGLAGIHNEQFF.

This chain connects TRBV7-9 to TRBJ2-7; unclear D gene. The CDR3 is made up of 14 amino acids. CDR1 and CDR2 (germline): SEHNR, FQNEAQ (reference sequence). V lost 1 base, J lost 4 bases, and 11 bases lay in between. The CDR3 DNA reads as TGTGCCAGCAGCTTAGAGGTCGCCCAATACGAGCAGTACTTC. Translated: CASSLEVAQYEQYF.

In regard to this clonotype: This may come from a read error, since a much larger clone is one base off. This chain uses TRBV29-1 with TRBJ1-2; 10 bases match TRBD1. Germline V gene data show CDR1 as SQVTM and CDR2 as ANQGSEA. The CDR3 is 13 residues long. The CDR3 spells CSVDSGTGVGYIF. CDR3 bases: TGCAGCGTTGACTCAGGGACAGGGGTTGGCTACATCTTC.

Remarks on this clonotype: Germline and junction disagree at one end, which may indicate a read error. The chain combines TRBV11-1 with TRBJ1-1; tentative D call: TRBD1 (5 bases). This CDR3 is built from 14 residues. The V gene's germline CDR1 is SGHAT and CDR2 FQDESV (reference sequence). The CDR3 DNA reads TGTGCCAGCAGCGGACGGGGCCGGAACACTGAAGCTATCTTT. This encodes CASSGRGRNTEAIF.